The rows below give T cell receptor beta chains drawn from one sample of a study of control samples from healthy donors and cancer patients. Sequencing was performed with immunoSEQ multiplex PCR; in TCRdb, only in-frame clones are kept and a portion is missing. Here the sample spans about 170,000 clones, 90% to 95% being singletons. Sequencing was carried out using blood. Every receptor here comes from a woman in her sixties in good health. CDR3s include the opening cysteine and the closing phenylalanine or tryptophan. Each record gives: D gene, J gene, V gene, CDR3 DNA, CDR3 protein. D genes are given only for firm matches.

.	TRBJ1-5	TRBV5-8	TGTGCCAGCAGCGACATCCGTAGCAATCAGCCCCAGCATTTT	CASSDIRSNQPQHF
TRBD1	TRBJ1-1	TRBV19	TGTGCCAGTAGTATGGGGGACAGGGGGCGGAGAGCTTTCTTT	CASSMGDRGRRAFF
.	TRBJ1-2	TRBV5-1	TGCGCCAGCAGCTTGGAGTTCCCGGCCTATGGCTACACCTTC	CASSLEFPAYGYTF
.	TRBJ2-3	TRBV5-4	TGTGCCAGCAGCTCGAGAAAACGGGACCGCACAGATACGCAGTATTTT	CASSSRKRDRTDTQYF
TRBD1	TRBJ1-1	TRBV25-1	TGTGCCAGCATCCGGGACAGCGTGAACACTGAAGCTTTCTTT	CASIRDSVNTEAFF
.	TRBJ1-3	TRBV2	TGTGCCAGCAGTGCGGGGAGGGGTTCTGGAAACACCATATATTTT	CASSAGRGSGNTIYF
TRBD1	TRBJ2-5	TRBV6-6	TGTGCCAGCAGTCCCCGGACAGGACAAGAGACCCAGTACTTC	CASSPRTGQETQYF
.	TRBJ1-5	TRBV18	TGTGCCAGCTCCGGGGGTAATAGCAATCAGCCCCAGCATTTT	CASSGGNSNQPQHF
TRBD1	TRBJ2-7	TRBV2	TGTGCCAGCAGTGTAAGGGACAGGGGCGAGCAGTACTTC	CASSVRDRGEQYF
.	TRBJ2-1	TRBV5-4	TGTGCCAGCAGCCCTAGGGATGGAGATACCTACAATGAGCAGTTCTTC	CASSPRDGDTYNEQFF